This TCR beta chain appears in the sequencing data of a study of CD8+ T cells in alopecia areata. As for the study in general: Treated individuals took tofacitinib by mouth, 5 to 10 mg twice daily. Broader study findings: Clonality exceeded that of normal scalp in lesional scalp, most notably in alopecia totalis/universalis.

V lost 5 bases to trimming and J lost 3 bases, with 21 bases between them. CDR1 is SGDLS and CDR2 is YYNGEE in the germline V gene. The CDR3 covers 16 residues. As part of sample collection, lesional scalp punch biopsies and peripheral blood were taken from alopecia areata patients. RNA was extracted and reverse transcribed into cDNA as the sequencing template. Libraries were prepared by immunoSEQ multiplex PCR; TCRdb keeps only in-frame clonotypes and omits some of them. The repertoire holds approximately 150,000 clones, with about 72% as singletons. Concerning this clone: The antigen is unknown.

The receptor comes from a human donor with alopecia areata. The rearrangement uses TRBV9 and TRBJ2-7; D possibly matches TRBD1 or TRBD2 (5 bases each). The sequences come from CD8+ T cells sorted from blood, collected at week 0. CDR3 residues: CASSLGHRDPLYEQYF. The CDR3 DNA follows: TGTGCCAGCAGTTTAGGACACCGGGACCCCCTCTACGAGCAGTACTTC.